This TCR beta chain was captured by sequencing in a study of cytomegalovirus exposure and HLA in healthy donors. Vbeta (60) and Jbeta (13) primers were used in the PCR. TCRdb's copy holds only in-frame clones and misses some; the assay was immunoSEQ multiplex PCR. This sample yields around 130,000 clones, of which around 71% are seen a single time; about 3% belongs to the top ten. About this clone: What it recognizes is unknown.

Germline V gene sequence: CDR1 LNHDA, CDR2 SQIVND (reference sequence). The V and J ends lost 3 bases and 2 bases, in that order; junction bases with no gene match: 10. This CDR3 has 17 residues. Regarding the study as a whole: Cytomegalovirus association was assigned to approximately 180 TCR beta chains. A reported reduction in N-insertions relative to the roughly 700-donor mean was seen in an Asian-associated ancestry cluster in a later analysis. Association of a missense DCLRE1C variant with TCR beta V- and J-gene trimming was reported in a later analysis. In a later analysis, at a false discovery rate of 0.05, about 15,000 TCR beta sequences were associated with HLA alleles.

Input material: PBMCs. The chain is built from TRBV19 and TRBJ2-3, with 8 bases identical to TRBD2. The source is a woman aged 60-70 years in good health and CMV-seropositive. CDR3 amino acids: CASSIESLAAFTDTQYF. CDR3 bases: TGTGCCAGTAGTATCGAATCACTAGCGGCGTTCACAGATACGCAGTATTTT.